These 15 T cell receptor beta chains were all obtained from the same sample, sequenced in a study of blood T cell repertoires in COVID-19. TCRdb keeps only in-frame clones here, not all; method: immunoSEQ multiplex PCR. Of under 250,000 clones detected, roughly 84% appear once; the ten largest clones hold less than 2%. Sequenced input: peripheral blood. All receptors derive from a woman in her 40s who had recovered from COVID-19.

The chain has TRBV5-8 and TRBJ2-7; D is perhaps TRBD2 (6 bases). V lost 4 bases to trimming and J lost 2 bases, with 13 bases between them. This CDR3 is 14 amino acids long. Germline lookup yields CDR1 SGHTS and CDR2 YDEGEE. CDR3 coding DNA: TGTGCCAGCAGCCCGGGTGGGGGGACCTACGAGCAGTACTTC. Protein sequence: CASSPGGGTYEQYF.

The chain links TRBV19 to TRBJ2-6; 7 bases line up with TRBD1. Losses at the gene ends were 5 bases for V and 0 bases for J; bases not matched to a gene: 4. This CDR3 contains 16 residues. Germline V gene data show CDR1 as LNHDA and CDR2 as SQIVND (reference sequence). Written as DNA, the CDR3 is TGTGCCAGTAGTTTGCAGGGGGTCTCTGGGGCCAACGTCCTGACTTTC. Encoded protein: CASSLQGVSGANVLTF. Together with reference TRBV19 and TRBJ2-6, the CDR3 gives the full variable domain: DGGITQSPKYLFRKEGQNVTLSCEQNLNHDAMYWYRQDPGQGLRLIYYSQIVNDFQKGDIAEGYSVSREKKESFPLTVTSAQKNPTAFYLCASSLQGVSGANVLTFGAGSRLTVL.

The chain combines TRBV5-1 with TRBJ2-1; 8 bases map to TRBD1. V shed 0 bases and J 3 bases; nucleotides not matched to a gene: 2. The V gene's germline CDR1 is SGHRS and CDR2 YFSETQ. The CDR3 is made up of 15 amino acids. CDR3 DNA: TGCGCCAGCAGCTTGGGGGGACAGGACTACAATGAGCAGTTCTTC. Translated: CASSLGGQDYNEQFF.

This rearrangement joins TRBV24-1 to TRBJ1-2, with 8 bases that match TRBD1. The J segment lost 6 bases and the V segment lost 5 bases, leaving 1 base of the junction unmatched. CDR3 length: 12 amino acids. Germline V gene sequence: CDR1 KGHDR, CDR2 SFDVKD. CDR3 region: CATSGTGNGYTF. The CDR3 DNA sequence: TGTGCCACCAGTGGGACAGGGAATGGCTACACCTTC.

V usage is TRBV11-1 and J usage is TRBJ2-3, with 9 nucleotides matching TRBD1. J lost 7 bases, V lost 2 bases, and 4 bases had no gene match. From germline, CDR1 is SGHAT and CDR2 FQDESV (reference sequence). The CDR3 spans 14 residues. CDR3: CASSLMDRGHTQYF. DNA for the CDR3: TGTGCCAGCAGCTTAATGGACAGGGGTCATACGCAGTATTTT. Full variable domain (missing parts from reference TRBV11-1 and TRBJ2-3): EAEVAQSPRYKITEKSQAVAFWCDPISGHATLYWYRQILGQGPELLVQFQDESVVDDSQLPKDRFSAERLKGVDSTLKIQPAELGDSAMYLCASSLMDRGHTQYFGPGTRLTVL.

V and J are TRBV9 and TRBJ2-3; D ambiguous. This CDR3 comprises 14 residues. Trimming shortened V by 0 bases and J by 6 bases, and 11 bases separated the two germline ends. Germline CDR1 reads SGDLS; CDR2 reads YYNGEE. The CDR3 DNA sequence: TGTGCCAGCAGCGTAGGGAGTATGAGCGATACGCAGTATTTT. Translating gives CASSVGSMSDTQYF.

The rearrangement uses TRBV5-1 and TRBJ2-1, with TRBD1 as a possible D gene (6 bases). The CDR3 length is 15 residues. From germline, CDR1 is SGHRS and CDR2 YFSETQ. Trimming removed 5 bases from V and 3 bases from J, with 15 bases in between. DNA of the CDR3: TGCGCCAGCAGTGTTCCCGGGACACTCTACAATGAGCAGTTCTTC. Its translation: CASSVPGTLYNEQFF.

In DNA, the CDR3 is TGTGCCAGCAGCGTCCGGGACGCATCCGCTACTAGCGGGGTGTCAAGTGAGCAGTTCTTC. Protein product: CASSVRDASATSGVSSEQFF. V and J are TRBV9 and TRBJ2-1; 10 positions agree with TRBD2. Per germline, CDR1 SGDLS and CDR2 YYNGEE. V trimming: 2 bases; J trimming: 9 bases; junction bases outside the gene matches: 23. The CDR3 is made up of 20 amino acids.

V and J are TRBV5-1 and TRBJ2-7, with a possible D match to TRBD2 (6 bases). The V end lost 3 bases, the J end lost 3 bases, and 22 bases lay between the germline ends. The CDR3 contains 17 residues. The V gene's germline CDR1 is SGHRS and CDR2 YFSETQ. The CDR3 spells CASSSWIGGGTIYEQYF. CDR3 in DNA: TGCGCCAGCAGCTCATGGATTGGTGGAGGGACCATCTACGAGCAGTACTTC.

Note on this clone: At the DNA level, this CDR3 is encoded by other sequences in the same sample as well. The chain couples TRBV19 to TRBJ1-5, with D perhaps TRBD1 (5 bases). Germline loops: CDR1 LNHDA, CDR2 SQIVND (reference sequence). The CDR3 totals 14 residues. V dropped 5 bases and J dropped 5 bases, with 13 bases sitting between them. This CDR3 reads CASSRDSSYQPQHF. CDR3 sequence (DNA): TGTGCCAGTAGTCGCGACAGCAGCTATCAGCCCCAGCATTTT.

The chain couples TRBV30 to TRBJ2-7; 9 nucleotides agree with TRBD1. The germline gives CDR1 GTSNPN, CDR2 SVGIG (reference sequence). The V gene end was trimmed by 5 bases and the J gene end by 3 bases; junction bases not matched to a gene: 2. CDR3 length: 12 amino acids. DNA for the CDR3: TGTGCCTGGGAGACAGGGGGCTACGAGCAGTACTTC. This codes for CAWETGGYEQYF. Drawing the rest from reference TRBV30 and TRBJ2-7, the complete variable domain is SQTIHQWPATLVQPVGSPLSLECTVEGTSNPNLYWYRQAAGRGLQLLFYSVGIGQISSEVPQNLSASRPQDRQFILSSKKLLLSDSGFYLCAWETGGYEQYFGPGTRLTVT.

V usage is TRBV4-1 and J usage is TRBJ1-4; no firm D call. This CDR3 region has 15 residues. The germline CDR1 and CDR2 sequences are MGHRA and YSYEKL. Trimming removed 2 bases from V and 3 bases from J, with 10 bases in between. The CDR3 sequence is CASSQQGLPNEKLFF. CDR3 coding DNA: TGCGCCAGCAGCCAACAAGGACTGCCTAATGAAAAACTGTTTTTT.

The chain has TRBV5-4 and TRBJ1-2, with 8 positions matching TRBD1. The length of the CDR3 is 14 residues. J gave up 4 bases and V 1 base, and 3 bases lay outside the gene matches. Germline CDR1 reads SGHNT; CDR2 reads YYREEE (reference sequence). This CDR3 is CASSLHGQGYGYTF. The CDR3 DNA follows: TGTGCCAGCAGCTTGCATGGACAGGGCTATGGCTACACCTTC.

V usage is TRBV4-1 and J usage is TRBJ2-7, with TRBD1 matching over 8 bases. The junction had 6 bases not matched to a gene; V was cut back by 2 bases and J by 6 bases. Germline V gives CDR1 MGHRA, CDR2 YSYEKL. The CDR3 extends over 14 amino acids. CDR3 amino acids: CASSQWTGNVEQYF. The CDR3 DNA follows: TGCGCCAGCAGCCAATGGACAGGGAATGTCGAGCAGTACTTC.

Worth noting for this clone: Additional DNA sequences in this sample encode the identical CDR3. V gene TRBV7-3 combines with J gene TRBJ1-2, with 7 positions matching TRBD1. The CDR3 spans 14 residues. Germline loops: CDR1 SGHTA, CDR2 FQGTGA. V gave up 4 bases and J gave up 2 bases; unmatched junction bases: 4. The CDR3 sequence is CASSSGTENYGYTF. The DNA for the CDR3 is TGTGCCAGCAGCTCAGGGACAGAAAACTATGGCTACACCTTC.